Following are 16 T cell receptor beta chains from one sample sequenced in a study of human T cells and chemical hapten exposure. TCRdb itself ran the RACE reads through MiXCR, one entry per CDR3 protein. The sample lists 65,000 to 85,000 distinct CDR3 sequences; 12% were seen once. The time point here: patch test 1, 2 weeks after DPC sensitization. As to treatment: therapeutic diphenylcyclopropenone sensitization with weekly scalp DPC. The sample was whole blood, taken in connection with sensitization to the hapten diphenylcyclopropenone (DPC). All receptors come from an older woman with alopecia areata. Some clones in this sample may be carry-over from other donors' samples.

The chain combines TRBV29-1 with TRBJ1-1; D is unclear. This CDR3 contains 10 residues. Germline loops: CDR1 SQVTM, CDR2 ANQGSEA. The CDR3 loop is CTLGGTEAFF. The CDR3, as DNA: TGCACCCTGGGAGGTACTGAAGCTTTCTTT. Full variable domain (rest looked up from reference TRBV29-1 and TRBJ1-1): SAVISQKPSRDICQRGTSLTIQCQVDSQVTMMFWYRQQPGQSLTLIATANQGSEATYESGFVIDKFPISRPNLTFSTLTVSNMSPEDSSIYLCTLGGTEAFFGQGTRLTVV.

The chain couples TRBV11-2 to TRBJ1-1, with TRBD1 matching over 7 bases. This CDR3 spans 15 amino acids. Looked up from germline, CDR1 is SGHAT and CDR2 is FQNNGV. The V segment lost 3 bases and the J segment 0 bases; nucleotides outside the gene matches: 4. CDR3 region: CASSLRGQMNTEAFF. In DNA, the CDR3 is TGTGCCAGCAGCTTGAGGGGACAGATGAACACTGAAGCTTTCTTT.

The table lists this clonotype with many counts. V and J are TRBV7-9 and TRBJ1-4; D is undetermined. Germline V gene lookup returns CDR1 SEHNR and CDR2 FQNEAQ (reference sequence). V was trimmed by 2 bases and J by 2 bases, leaving 6 bases between them. The CDR3 has 14 residues. In nucleotides, the CDR3 is TGTGCCAGCAGCTTACCCGCCACTAATGAAAAACTGTTTTTT. Its translation: CASSLPATNEKLFF.

The V gene is TRBV29-1, the J gene TRBJ2-3; D gene unclear. CDR1 SQVTM and CDR2 ANQGSEA come from the germline V gene. This CDR3 comprises 14 residues. The V end lost 6 bases, the J end lost 4 bases, and 17 bases lay between the germline ends. This CDR3 is CSVTSTDYADTQYF. CDR3 in DNA: TGCAGCGTGACATCCACGGATTACGCAGATACGCAGTATTTT.

This clonotype appeared a few times. The V call is TRBV5-6, the J call TRBJ1-1; TRBD1 matches 7 bases. Germline V gives CDR1 SGHDT, CDR2 YYEEEE. This CDR3 is 13 amino acids long. Losses at the gene ends were 3 bases for V and 7 bases for J; bases not matched to a gene: 6. Here the CDR3 reads CASSSGTAYEAFF. CDR3 DNA sequence: TGTGCCAGCAGCTCCGGGACAGCCTATGAAGCTTTCTTT.

This sequence joins TRBV2 and TRBJ2-3, with 9 positions matching TRBD2. This CDR3 is 15 amino acids long. Germline trimming cut 11 bases from V and 0 bases from J; bases unmatched to any gene: 9. Germline V CDR1 and CDR2: SNHLY, FYNNEI. CDR3 in amino acids: CAAPGTSSSTDTQYF. DNA of the CDR3: TGTGCCGCACCGGGGACTAGCAGCAGCACAGATACGCAGTATTTT.

This clonotype was detected only a few times. The V gene is TRBV11-3, the J gene TRBJ1-6; 7 bases line up with TRBD1. V gave up 3 bases and J gave up 7 bases; unmatched junction bases: 18. The CDR3 loop spans 19 amino acids. The germline V gene has CDR1 SGHNT and CDR2 YENEEA. The CDR3 reads CASSFLGQANMTWNSPLHF. CDR3 coding DNA: TGTGCCAGCAGCTTCCTAGGACAGGCTAACATGACTTGGAATTCACCCCTCCACTTT. Filled out from reference TRBV11-3 and TRBJ1-6, the complete variable domain reads EAGVVQSPRYKIIEKKQPVAFWCNPISGHNTLYWYLQNLGQGPELLIRYENEEAVDDSQLPKDRFSAERLKGVDSTLKIQPAELGDSAVYLCASSFLGQANMTWNSPLHFGNGTRLTVT.

In its sample, this clonotype was seen a few times. This rearrangement joins TRBV7-8 to TRBJ1-5, with D possibly TRBD1 on 5 matching bases. Trimming pared 5 bases from V and 7 bases from J, leaving 15 bases between. CDR1 is SGHVS and CDR2 is FQNEAQ in the germline V gene. The CDR3 sequence is 14 residues long. The DNA for the CDR3 is TGTGCCAGCAGCCCGGGGGGGTCGTGGCAGCCCCAGCATTTT. This gives the protein CASSPGGSWQPQHF.

This clonotype has ten or more counts. The chain joins TRBV5-1 to TRBJ1-2, with 8 bases matching TRBD1. CDR3 length equals 15 residues. V lost 4 bases and J lost 8; bases outside the gene matches: 13. The germline gives CDR1 SGHRS, CDR2 YFSETQ. The CDR3 region is CASSAGTGQGSGYTF. The DNA of the CDR3 is TGCGCCAGCAGCGCGGGGACCGGACAGGGAAGCGGCTACACCTTC.

This clonotype was picked up a small number of times. The chain's CDR3 is CASSQDRDYGYTF. The CDR3 DNA is TGTGCCAGCTCACAAGACAGGGACTATGGCTACACCTTC. The J gene is TRBJ1-2, the V gene TRBV18, with 7 bases lining up with TRBD1. The germline V gene encodes CDR1 KGHSH and CDR2 LQKENI. The CDR3 spans 13 residues. The V and J ends lost 4 bases and 3 bases, in that order; junction bases with no gene match: 2.

This clonotype was observed at least ten times. This chain uses TRBV2 with TRBJ1-5; D is undetermined. The CDR3 totals 14 residues. Germline CDR1 reads SNHLY; CDR2 reads FYNNEI. The ends were cut back, 3 bases at V and 5 bases at J, with 11 bases in the middle. The CDR3 sequence: CASSDETYHQPQHF. DNA of the CDR3: TGTGCCAGCAGTGACGAGACTTACCATCAGCCCCAGCATTTT.

Many counts were recorded for this clonotype. The chain recombines TRBV2 with TRBJ2-1; TRBD2 aligns across 11 bases. Germline V gene lookup returns CDR1 SNHLY and CDR2 FYNNEI. CDR3 length: 15 residues. J was trimmed by 0 bases and V by 9 bases; bases with no gene match: 4. CDR3 coding DNA: TGTGCCAGATCTAGCGGGGGGAGCTCCTACAATGAGCAGTTCTTC. Translated: CARSSGGSSYNEQFF. The entire variable domain, with the rest obtained from reference TRBV2 and TRBJ2-1, is as follows: EPEVTQTPSHQVTQMGQEVILRCVPISNHLYFYWYRQILGQKVEFLVSFYNNEISEKSEIFDDQFSVERPDGSNFTLKIRSTKLEDSAMYFCARSSGGSSYNEQFFGPGTRLTVL.

This chain's CDR3 is CASRQTSALSYEQYF. The CDR3 coding sequence is TGTGCCAGCAGGCAAACTAGCGCCCTCTCCTACGAGCAGTACTTC. The chain recombines TRBV6-6 with TRBJ2-7; 7 bases map to TRBD2. This CDR3 has 15 amino acids. The J segment lost 0 bases and the V segment lost 6 bases, leaving 8 bases of the junction unmatched. The germline gives CDR1 MNHNY, CDR2 SVGAGI (reference sequence).

V usage is TRBV21-1 and J usage is TRBJ1-3. TRBV21-1 is a listed pseudogene. CDR3 length equals 15 residues. The CDR3 loop reads CASSKEWSSGNTIYF. The CDR3 region has the DNA TGTGCCAGCAGCAAGGAGTGGAGCTCTGGAAACACCATATATTTT.

This clonotype showed up just a few times. V usage is TRBV10-3 and J usage is TRBJ2-3, with 10 bases identical to TRBD2. Losses at the gene ends were 1 base for V and 4 bases for J; bases not matched to a gene: 5. The CDR3 has 16 residues. The germline gives CDR1 ENHRY, CDR2 SYGVKD. The CDR3 spells CAISEWGTSVADTQYF. CDR3 sequence (DNA): TGTGCCATCAGTGAGTGGGGGACTAGCGTGGCAGATACGCAGTATTTT.

In this sample, this clonotype turned up a few times. The rearrangement joins TRBV5-4 to TRBJ2-1; possibly TRBD1 for D (5 bases). This CDR3 comprises 16 residues. From germline, CDR1 is SGHNT and CDR2 YYREEE (reference sequence). Trimming cost V 4 bases and J 4 bases, with 18 bases left between them. The CDR3 is CASSLWATGQYNEQFF. CDR3 nucleotide sequence: TGTGCCAGCAGCCTGTGGGCCACAGGCCAATACAATGAGCAGTTCTTC.